Listed here are 25 T cell receptor beta chains from one sample, sequenced in a study of T cell repertoires in cytomegalovirus infection. Via MiXCR, TCRdb re-called the reads, giving one row per CDR3 protein. The sample holds fewer than 200,000 distinct CDR3 sequences; more than 9% are singletons and the top ten take about 4.2%. Sequencing input: PBMCs. Receptors were obtained from a human donor in good health (CMV status not recorded). Some clones in this sample may be carry-over from other donors' samples.

This clonotype has only a few counts. This chain connects TRBV28 to TRBJ2-7; 12 bases agree with TRBD2. V lost 3 bases, J lost 6 bases, and 3 bases stayed unmatched. This CDR3 is built from 14 residues. Germline values: CDR1 MDHEN, CDR2 SYDVKM. The CDR3 sequence: CASSLTSGSFEQYF. The DNA of the CDR3 is TGTGCCAGCAGTTTGACTAGCGGGAGTTTCGAGCAGTACTTC.

At least ten counts were recorded for this clonotype. The chain carries TRBV5-4 and TRBJ2-1, with 10 bases that match TRBD2. The J segment lost 2 bases and the V segment lost 0 bases, leaving 2 bases of the junction unmatched. The germline gives CDR1 SGHNT, CDR2 YYREEE (reference sequence). The CDR3 is 16 amino acids. CDR3 sequence: CASSLGLAGAYNEQFF. CDR3 DNA sequence: TGTGCCAGCAGCTTGGGACTAGCGGGCGCCTACAATGAGCAGTTCTTC. Combining the CDR3 with reference TRBV5-4 and TRBJ2-1 gives the whole variable domain ETGVTQSPTHLIKTRGQQVTLRCSSQSGHNTVSWYQQALGQGPQFIFQYYREEENGRGNFPPRFSGLQFPNYSSELNVNALELDDSALYLCASSLGLAGAYNEQFFGPGTRLTVL.

The gene calls are TRBV28 and TRBJ1-3; D uncertain. This CDR3 region has 15 residues. Trimming shortened V by 5 bases and J by 0 bases, and 11 bases separated the two germline ends. The germline CDR1 and CDR2 sequences are MDHEN and SYDVKM. As DNA, the CDR3 is TGTGCCAGCAGTAGGCGGAGGACCTCTGGAAACACCATATATTTT. It translates to CASSRRRTSGNTIYF.

This clonotype was detected ten times or more. The rearrangement links TRBV7-2 to TRBJ2-3; 9 positions match TRBD2. V dropped 1 base and J dropped 5; count of bases not matched to a gene: 4. Germline V lookup: CDR1 SGHTA, CDR2 FQGNSA. CDR3 size: 15 residues. Here the CDR3 reads CASSLVGGREDTQYF. CDR3 in DNA: TGTGCCAGCAGCTTAGTGGGCGGGAGGGAAGATACGCAGTATTTT.

Ten or more counts support this clonotype. This sequence joins TRBV7-2 and TRBJ2-3, with D maybe TRBD1 (6 bases). This CDR3 spans 15 amino acids. Trimming removed 5 bases at V and 3 bases at J, with 15 bases between. CDR1 and CDR2 (germline): SGHTA, FQGNSA. The CDR3 is CASSPPRGQTDTQYF. CDR3 bases: TGTGCCAGCAGCCCACCCAGAGGACAGACAGATACGCAGTATTTT.

V usage is TRBV15 and J usage is TRBJ2-7; D gene unclear. The length of the CDR3 is 13 residues. Trimming stripped 0 bases from V and 3 bases from J, with 6 bases between. Germline V gives CDR1 LNHNV, CDR2 YYDKDF (reference sequence). CDR3 sequence (DNA): TGTGCCACCAGCAGAGAAAGGATCTACGAGCAGTACTTC. Encoded protein: CATSRERIYEQYF.

This clonotype was recorded at least ten times. The gene calls are TRBV14 and TRBJ1-2; D remains ambiguous. The CDR3 is 16 amino acids. The germline V gene has CDR1 SGHDN and CDR2 FVKESK. V dropped 0 bases and J dropped 0 bases, with 11 bases sitting between them. The CDR3 region has the DNA TGTGCCAGCAGCCAAGATTGGCCAGATCCTAACTATGGCTACACCTTC. This sequence encodes CASSQDWPDPNYGYTF. The full variable domain, its missing parts supplied by reference TRBV14 and TRBJ1-2, is EAGVTQFPSHSVIEKGQTVTLRCDPISGHDNLYWYRRVMGKEIKFLLHFVKESKQDESGMPNNRFLAERTGGTYSTLKVQPAELEDSGVYFCASSQDWPDPNYGYTFGSGTRLTVV.

Many counts were recorded for this clonotype. A much larger clone differs from this one at a single base, so this may be a read error. The CDR3 sequence: CASSPRTLNTEAFF. Here the CDR3 DNA reads TGTGCCAGCAGCCCAAGGACCCTGAACACTGAAGCTTTCTTT. This chain links TRBV7-2 with TRBJ1-1; D gene uncertain. The V and J ends lost 5 bases and 0 bases respectively, with 10 bases between them. Germline loops: CDR1 SGHTA, CDR2 FQGNSA. The CDR3 sequence is 14 residues long.

This clonotype was found many times. This sequence joins TRBV28 and TRBJ1-2; D is ambiguous. Between the trimmed V and J ends, which lost 7 bases and 0 bases, there was a span of 6 bases. The V gene's germline CDR1 is MDHEN and CDR2 SYDVKM. The CDR3 is made up of 12 amino acids. CDR3 DNA sequence: TGTGCCAGCATGCCCTCTAACTATGGCTACACCTTC. It specifies CASMPSNYGYTF.

A few counts support this clonotype. V gene TRBV7-9 combines with J gene TRBJ2-1, with D possibly matching TRBD2 (6 bases). The V and J ends lost 7 bases and 0 bases respectively, with 13 bases between them. This CDR3 is built from 15 residues. The germline V gene encodes CDR1 SEHNR and CDR2 FQNEAQ (reference sequence). CDR3 amino acids: CASKGRGGSYNEQFF. As DNA, the CDR3 is TGTGCCAGCAAGGGGCGGGGAGGCTCCTACAATGAGCAGTTCTTC.

This clonotype has a handful of counts. The CDR3 reads CASSARGGNEQFF. The CDR3 DNA reads as TGTGCCAGCAGCGCCCGTGGTGGCAATGAGCAGTTCTTC. The chain has TRBV7-9 and TRBJ2-1; no clear D gene. Looked up from germline, CDR1 is SEHNR and CDR2 is FQNEAQ (reference sequence). The V end was cut by 5 bases, the J end by 6 bases, with 11 bases between. The CDR3 is 13 residues long.

This chain connects TRBV30 to TRBJ2-1, with 13 nucleotides matching TRBD2. The length of the CDR3 is 14 residues. The germline V gene encodes CDR1 GTSNPN and CDR2 SVGIG (reference sequence). The V gene end was trimmed by 5 bases and the J gene end by 7 bases; junction bases not matched to a gene: 5. For the CDR3, the DNA is TGTGCCTGGCAACTAGCGGGGGGGTTGAATGAGCAGTTCTTC. As protein: CAWQLAGGLNEQFF.

The chain recombines TRBV7-2 with TRBJ2-1; weak D call: TRBD2 (7 bases). V shed 7 bases and J shed 4 bases, with 17 bases lying between them. The CDR3 has 15 amino acids. The germline V gene has CDR1 SGHTA and CDR2 FQGNSA. CDR3: CASTQRGGRYNEQFF. The DNA of the CDR3 is TGTGCCAGCACCCAAAGGGGGGGCAGATACAATGAGCAGTTCTTC.

V gene TRBV7-2 combines with J gene TRBJ2-5; D uncertain. The CDR3 extends over 13 amino acids. Trimming removed 8 bases at V and 4 bases at J, with 14 bases between. Germline CDR1 and CDR2: SGHTA and FQGNSA. In DNA, the CDR3 is TGTGCCAGCGGCCCCCGGACGGCAGAGACCCAGTACTTC. Translated: CASGPRTAETQYF.

This sequence joins TRBV5-8 and TRBJ1-4, with 9 bases fitting TRBD1. V dropped 6 bases and J dropped 5; count of bases not matched to a gene: 8. Germline CDR1 and CDR2: SGHTS and YDEGEE. The CDR3 runs 15 residues. CDR3 region: CASNTGQGRNEKLFF. DNA of the CDR3: TGTGCCAGCAATACGGGACAGGGACGGAATGAAAAACTGTTTTTT.

In its sample, this clonotype was seen a few times. This chain connects TRBV6-5 to TRBJ2-3, with 8 nucleotides matching TRBD2. The ends lost 2 bases at V and 4 bases at J; junction bases unmatched: 8. CDR1 MNHEY and CDR2 SVGAGI come from the germline V gene. This CDR3 spans 16 amino acids. The CDR3 DNA reads as TGTGCCAGCAGTTACGGGAGCGGGGGATTATCAGATACGCAGTATTTT. This gives the protein CASSYGSGGLSDTQYF.

The V gene is TRBV20-1, the J gene TRBJ2-3; 10 nucleotides align to TRBD2. V lost 0 bases and J lost 7; bases outside the gene matches: 13. The germline CDR1 and CDR2 sequences are DFQATT and SNEGSKA (reference sequence). This CDR3 is built from 17 residues. In DNA form, the CDR3 reads TGCAGTGCTAGAGATTTGGTCAGAGCGGGAGGGCCGAATACGCAGTATTTT. Its protein is CSARDLVRAGGPNTQYF.

V is TRBV20-1 and J is TRBJ2-1, with TRBD2 matching 10 bases. With 8 bases clipped from V and 7 bases from J, the junction kept 8 bases outside the gene matches. Germline V gene data show CDR1 as DFQATT and CDR2 as SNEGSKA (reference sequence). This CDR3 contains 13 residues. The CDR3 coding sequence is TGCAGTTCACGGGCTAGCGGGGGTAATGAGCAGTTCTTC. It yields the protein CSSRASGGNEQFF.

This clonotype has at least ten counts. The chain uses TRBV7-2 and TRBJ1-6; 8 nucleotides line up with TRBD1. V was pared by 4 bases and J by 0 bases, with 8 bases of the junction left unmatched. The germline V gene has CDR1 SGHTA and CDR2 FQGNSA. This CDR3 is built from 18 residues. The CDR3, as DNA: TGTGCCAGCAGCTCAGGACAGGGTCAAAGCTCCTATAATTCACCCCTCCACTTT. Translated: CASSSGQGQSSYNSPLHF.

This chain links TRBV23-1 with TRBJ2-1; 13 bases fit TRBD2. TRBV23-1 is flagged as an ORF with uncertain function. The CDR3 extends over 15 amino acids. The J segment lost 7 bases and the V segment lost 6 bases, leaving 6 bases of the junction unmatched. The CDR3 loop is CASSRLAGGGNEQFF. The CDR3 bases are TGCGCCAGCAGCCGACTAGCGGGAGGTGGGAATGAGCAGTTCTTC.

This clonotype was counted ten times or more. This rearrangement joins TRBV12-5 to TRBJ1-5; D may be TRBD1 (6 bases). Germline CDR1 LGHNT, CDR2 FRNRAP. The CDR3 loop spans 19 amino acids. Trimming cost V 0 bases and J 2 bases, with 20 bases left between them. The CDR3 protein is CASGLVNRAHQCCNQPQHF. CDR3 DNA: TGTGCTAGTGGTTTGGTGAACAGGGCTCACCAGTGCTGCAATCAGCCCCAGCATTTT.

This clonotype appeared many times. The J gene is TRBJ1-2, the V gene TRBV20-1; 7 nucleotides align to TRBD1. From germline, CDR1 is DFQATT and CDR2 SNEGSKA (reference sequence). Unmatched junction bases numbered 6, after V lost 0 bases and J lost 2 bases. The CDR3 has 15 amino acids. The CDR3: CSARDPGTANYGYTF. The CDR3 DNA follows: TGCAGTGCTAGAGATCCCGGGACAGCCAACTATGGCTACACCTTC.

Many counts were recorded for this clonotype. The chain has TRBV6-2 or TRBV6-3 and TRBJ1-1, with unresolved D. Trimming stripped 0 bases from V and 0 bases from J, with 11 bases between. The CDR3 loop spans 16 amino acids. Germline values: CDR1 MNHEY, CDR2 SVGEGT. DNA for the CDR3: TGTGCCAGCAGTTACTCGACGGCCGTGGTGAACACTGAAGCTTTCTTT. Its translation is CASSYSTAVVNTEAFF.

The chain carries TRBV5-1 and TRBJ1-1, with D perhaps TRBD1 (5 bases). Trimming took off 5 bases at V and 1 base at J, with 12 bases between the two ends. The germline CDR1 and CDR2 sequences are SGHRS and YFSETQ. This CDR3 spans 14 amino acids. CDR3: CASRGTQGNTEAFF. The CDR3 nucleotides are TGCGCCAGCAGGGGAACCCAGGGGAACACTGAAGCTTTCTTT.

This clonotype has just a few counts. The chain joins TRBV20-1 to TRBJ2-5; 9 nucleotides match TRBD2. V lost 5 bases and J lost 5; bases outside the gene matches: 9. Germline assignment: CDR1 DFQATT and CDR2 SNEGSKA (reference sequence). The CDR3 spans 14 residues. The CDR3 region is CSALPGLASETQYF. DNA for the CDR3: TGCAGTGCTTTACCGGGACTAGCTTCCGAGACCCAGTACTTC.